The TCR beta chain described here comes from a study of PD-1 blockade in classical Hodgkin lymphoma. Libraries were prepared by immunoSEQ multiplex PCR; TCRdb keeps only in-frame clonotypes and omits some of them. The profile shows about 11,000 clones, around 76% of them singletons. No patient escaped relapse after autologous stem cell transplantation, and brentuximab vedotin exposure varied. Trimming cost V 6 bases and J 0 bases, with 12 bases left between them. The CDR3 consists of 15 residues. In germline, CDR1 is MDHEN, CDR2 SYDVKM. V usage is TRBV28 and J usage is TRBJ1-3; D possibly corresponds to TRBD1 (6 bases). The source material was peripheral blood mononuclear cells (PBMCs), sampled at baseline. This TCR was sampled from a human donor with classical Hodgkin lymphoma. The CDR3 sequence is CASRRDTYSGNTIYF. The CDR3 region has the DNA TGTGCCAGCAGGCGGGACACTTACTCTGGAAACACCATATATTTT. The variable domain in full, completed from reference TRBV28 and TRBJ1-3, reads DVKVTQSSRYLVKRTGEKVFLECVQDMDHENMFWYRQDPGLGLRLIYFSYDVKMKEKGDIPEGYSVSREKKERFSLILESASTNQTSMYLCASRRDTYSGNTIYFGEGSWLTVV.